This T cell receptor (beta chain) was profiled in a study of draining lymph node invasion in breast cancer (dated by TCRdb to the early 2020s). For the study in its entirety: Nodal metastasis was diagnosed by histology and cytokeratin immunohistochemistry, and confirmation was obtained by EpCAM/CD45 flow cytometry. In a separate targeted assay, bulk TCR-beta CDR3 sequencing compared sorted memory regulatory T cells and memory conventional CD4 T cells across breast cancer tissues. From every patient, the primary tumor plus matched non-invaded and tumor-invaded tumor-draining lymph nodes were collected, and both Treg and Tconv subsets were profiled. The separate targeted TCR sequencing covered lymph nodes from a handful of patients, with primary tumors sequenced for three of those patients. Here is what the overall study found, with its caveats: Some of the top 100 tumor clones were detected in invaded and non-invaded nodes, suggesting recirculation between tumor and draining nodes. Tracking the tumor top-100 clones was possible in just a couple of patients. Across all tissues in the targeted TCR-seq data, Tregs appeared to be more clonally expanded than Tconvs, and both subsets showed lower diversity in tumor than in lymph nodes. Roughly 12-25% of Treg TCRs were shared with Tconvs per tissue, interpreted as suggesting peripheral Treg induction. TCRs shared between the Treg and Tconv subsets were viewed as suggestive of, but not proof of, a common clonal origin. Data could not resolve whether Treg conversion occurred in a given organ or whether converted Tregs recirculated between nodes and tumor.

This clonotype came up once. The antigen it recognizes is unknown. No clone much larger than this one lies a single base away; base qualities are absent. One read alone provides weak support. Memory conventional CD4 T cells were isolated by sorting for CD4+ CD45RA- CD25- cells. Each tumor-draining lymph node was classified as non-invaded if metastatic tumor cells were absent and as invaded if metastatic tumor cells were present. Before staining and sorting, T cells were pre-enriched using a Miltenyi Pan T Cell isolation kit. Immunohistochemistry for estrogen receptor, progesterone receptor, HER2 and Ki-67 was used to characterize primary tumors. Fresh surgical tissue was processed within a few hours after surgery by being cut into small fragments. Tissue fragments were enzymatically digested with Liberase TL plus DNase for 20 minutes and filtered through a 40-micrometer strainer. After DAPI live/dead staining, cells were sorted on a BD FACS Aria II at about 97-99% purity. Sorted cells were lysed in TCL buffer, and RNA was purified with a Norgen Single Cell RNA purification kit including DNase treatment.

Receptors were amplified or captured by bulk RNA-seq. The sequencing machine was an Illumina HiSeq 2500. The authors' analysis ran thus. CDR3 sequences in the separate targeted TCR-seq dataset were extracted from raw reads and quantified using MiXCR version 2.1.5 with default parameters. The separate targeted TCR-seq dataset defined each TCR-beta clone by its combination of V gene, J gene and CDR3 sequence. In the separate targeted TCR-seq dataset, clones with fewer than three counts were first removed, after which only the 90% most strongly expressed clones per sample were kept. The separate targeted TCR-seq dataset calculated Treg-Tconv overlap for each tissue as the number of shared clones divided by the total number of Treg clones, multiplied by 100. In-frame beta chains were kept once TCRdb had trimmed the public reads at Q25 with fastp and called clones with MiXCR. Every distinct CDR3 protein forms one entry, paired with its most common genes and DNA. The V and J calls come from TCRdb's annotation, not from the publication. This sample lists 2,500 to 3,000 distinct CDR3 sequences; over 60% were detected once. About 9.1% of the sample comes from the top ten.

The TCR was taken from a female donor with luminal breast cancer. Specimen: sorted memory CD4+ effector T cells from a lymph node. The intended sense of this specimen's cell subset or site label: CD45RA-negative sorted CD4+ T cells (memory Tconv or effector/memory Treg).

The CDR3 has the sequence CASSREGGQGSNQPQHF. DNA sequence: TGTGCCAGCAGCCGAGAAGGTGGACAGGGAAGCAATCAGCCCCAGCATTTT. Here the chain combines TRBV4-2 and TRBJ1-5, and TRBD1 aligns with 8 junction nucleotides. Taken from cysteine to phenylalanine, the CDR3 has 17 residues. CDR3 DNA is the only sequence kept; it has 51 bases, read in frame from the first base. CDR1 is given as LGHNA and CDR2 as YNFKEQ, both from the germline V gene. Ends trimmed: V by 4 bases, J by 1 base; bases unmatched to a gene: 9.